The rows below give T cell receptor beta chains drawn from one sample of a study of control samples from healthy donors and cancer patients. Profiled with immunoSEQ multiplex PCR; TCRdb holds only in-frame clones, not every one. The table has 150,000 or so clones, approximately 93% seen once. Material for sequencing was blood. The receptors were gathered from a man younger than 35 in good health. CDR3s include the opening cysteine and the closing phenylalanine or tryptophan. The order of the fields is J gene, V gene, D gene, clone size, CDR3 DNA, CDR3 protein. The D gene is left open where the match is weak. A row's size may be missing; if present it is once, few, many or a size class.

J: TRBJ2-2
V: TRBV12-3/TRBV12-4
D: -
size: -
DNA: TGTGCCAGCAGTTTAGTATTCGGGGAGCTGTTTTTT
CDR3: CASSLVFGELFF

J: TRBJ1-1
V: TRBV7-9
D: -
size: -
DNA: TGTGCCAGCAGCCCAGAGATTAAGGACACTGAAGCTTTCTTT
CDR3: CASSPEIKDTEAFF

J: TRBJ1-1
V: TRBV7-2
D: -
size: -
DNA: TGTGCCAGCAGCCCTAGGCGTCCGGGGGTAACAGCTTTCTTT
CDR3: CASSPRRPGVTAFF

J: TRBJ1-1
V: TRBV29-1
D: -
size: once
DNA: TGCAGCGTTGGGCAGGGCACTGAAGCTTTCTTT
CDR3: CSVGQGTEAFF

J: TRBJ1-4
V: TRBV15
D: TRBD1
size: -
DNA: TGTGCCACCAGCAAAGGGGGACAGGGAGATGAAAAACTGTTTTTT
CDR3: CATSKGGQGDEKLFF

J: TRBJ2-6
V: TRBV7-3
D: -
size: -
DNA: TGTGCCAGCAGCTTACTGGGGGCAAGCTCTGGGGCCAACGTCCTGACTTTC
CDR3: CASSLLGASSGANVLTF

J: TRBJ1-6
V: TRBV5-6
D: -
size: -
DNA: TGTGCCAGCAGCTACCCCGGGACGGCTAATTCACCCCTCCACTTT
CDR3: CASSYPGTANSPLHF

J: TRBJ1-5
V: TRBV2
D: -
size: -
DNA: TGTGCCAGCAGTGAAGAGGGCACGGGCAATCAGCCCCAGCATTTT
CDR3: CASSEEGTGNQPQHF

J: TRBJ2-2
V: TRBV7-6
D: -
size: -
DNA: TGTGCCAGCAGCTCGCAGGGTTTTGTCTCCACCGGGGAGCTGTTTTTT
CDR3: CASSSQGFVSTGELFF

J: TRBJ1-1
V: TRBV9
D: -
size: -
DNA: TGTGCCAGCAGCGTAGTGGGCACTGAAGCTTTCTTT
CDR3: CASSVVGTEAFF

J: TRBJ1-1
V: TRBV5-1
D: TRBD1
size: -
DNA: TGCGCCAGCAGCTTGGGCTCCCGACAGGGCGGCAACACTGAAGCTTTCTTT
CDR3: CASSLGSRQGGNTEAFF

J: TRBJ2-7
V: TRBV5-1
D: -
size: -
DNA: TGCGCCAGCAGCTTTGGACCCGGGAACTACGAGCAGTACTTC
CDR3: CASSFGPGNYEQYF

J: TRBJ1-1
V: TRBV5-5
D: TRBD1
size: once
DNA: TGTGCCAGCAGCTTGGACAGGGGTATGAACACTGAAGCTTTCTTT
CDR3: CASSLDRGMNTEAFF

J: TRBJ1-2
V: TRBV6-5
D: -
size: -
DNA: TGTGCCAGCAGTCGGACGGGCAGGGGCGGCTACACCTTC
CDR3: CASSRTGRGGYTF

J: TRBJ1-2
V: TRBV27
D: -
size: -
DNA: TGTGCCAGCAGTTTTAGGGGGTACTATGGCTACACCTTC
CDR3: CASSFRGYYGYTF

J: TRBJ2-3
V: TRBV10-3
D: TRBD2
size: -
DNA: TGTGCCATCAGTGATCCCGAAAGCGGGGGAATCATAGTCGCAGATACGCAGTATTTT
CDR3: CAISDPESGGIIVADTQYF

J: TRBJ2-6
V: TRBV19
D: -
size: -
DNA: TGTGCCAGTAGGCGGCTGGGGTCTGGGGCCAACGTCCTGACTTTC
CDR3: CASRRLGSGANVLTF

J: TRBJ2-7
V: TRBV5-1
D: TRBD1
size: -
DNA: TGCGCCAGCAGCTTGGCCTCGGGACAGGGAACCGGGCAGTACTTC
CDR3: CASSLASGQGTGQYF

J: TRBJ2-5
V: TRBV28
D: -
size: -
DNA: -
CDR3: CASSLFGEGQETQYF

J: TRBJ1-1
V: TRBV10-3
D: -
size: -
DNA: TGTGCCAGCAGCCCGCAAGTGAGAGCAACTGAAGCTTTCTTT
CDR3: CASSPQVRATEAFF